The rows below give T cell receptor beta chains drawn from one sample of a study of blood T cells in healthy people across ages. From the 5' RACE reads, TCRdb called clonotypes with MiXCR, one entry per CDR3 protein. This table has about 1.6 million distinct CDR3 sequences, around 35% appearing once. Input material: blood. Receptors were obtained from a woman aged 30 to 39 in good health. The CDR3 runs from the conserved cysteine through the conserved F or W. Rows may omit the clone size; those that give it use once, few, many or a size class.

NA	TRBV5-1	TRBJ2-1	CASGQPDRGLSSYNEQFF
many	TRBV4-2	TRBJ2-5	CASSQDRGEETQYF
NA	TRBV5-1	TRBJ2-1	CASSEGGNYNEQFF
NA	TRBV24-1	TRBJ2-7	CATSEGPSVSEQYF
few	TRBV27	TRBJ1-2	CASSLLTTRQGIRGYTF
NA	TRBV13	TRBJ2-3	CASSYGPHETRTDTQYF
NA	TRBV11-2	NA	CASSSRQGSSEQYF
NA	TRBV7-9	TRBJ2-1	CASSLGGTSGFNEQFF
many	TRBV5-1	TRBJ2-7	CASSLPSGELGEQYF
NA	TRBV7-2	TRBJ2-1	CASSLGDGRARQFF
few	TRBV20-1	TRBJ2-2	CSARGGLAGRTGELFF
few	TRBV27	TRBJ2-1	CASSFFANNEQFF
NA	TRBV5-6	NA	CASSLSQGTATYEQYF
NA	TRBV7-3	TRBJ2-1	CASSPGQSNNEQFF
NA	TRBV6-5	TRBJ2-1	CASRRRDSYNEQFF
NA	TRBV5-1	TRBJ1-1	CASSSQGGANTEAFF
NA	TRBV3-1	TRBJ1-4	CASSQGVGATNEKLFF
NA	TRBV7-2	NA	CASSLRGKPTNEQYF
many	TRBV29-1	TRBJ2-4	CSGIPGVGKNIQYF
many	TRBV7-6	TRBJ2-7	CASSPAPRNTYEQYF
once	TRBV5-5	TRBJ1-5	CASSLVLTGSPDQPQHF
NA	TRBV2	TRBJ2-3	CAGIRVLEITDTQYF
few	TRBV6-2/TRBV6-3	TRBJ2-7	CASSYSPERGAYEQYF
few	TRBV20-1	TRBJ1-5	CSASPTGGNQPQHF
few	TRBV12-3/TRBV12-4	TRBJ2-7	CASSSFGRIYEQYF
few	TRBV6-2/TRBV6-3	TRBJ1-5	CASSYSSRDSNQPQHF
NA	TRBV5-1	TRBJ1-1	CASSLGAGISTEAFF
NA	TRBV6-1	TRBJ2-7	CASSEARDTEWYF
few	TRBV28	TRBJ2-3	CASSDRGGDTQYF
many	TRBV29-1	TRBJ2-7	CSVGQGGYEQYF
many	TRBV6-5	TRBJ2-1	CASSPRLALYNEQFF
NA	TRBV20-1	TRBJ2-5	CSARNRETQYF
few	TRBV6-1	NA	CASSYKNPYEQYF
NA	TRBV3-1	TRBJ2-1	CASSRVLLASYNEQFF
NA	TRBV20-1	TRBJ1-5	CSAKIQGRKPNQPQHF
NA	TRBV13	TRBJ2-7	CASSLGQRHYEQYF
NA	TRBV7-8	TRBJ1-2	CASSLAQQGAVSGDYGYTF
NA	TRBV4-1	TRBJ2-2	CASSQGNPGITGELFF
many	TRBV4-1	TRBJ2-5	CASSQIGPQETQYF
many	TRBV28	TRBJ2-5	CASRAYRGLETQYF
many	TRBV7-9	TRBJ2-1	CASSPQHNEQFF
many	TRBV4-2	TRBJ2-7	CASSQSGLAGSSYEQYF
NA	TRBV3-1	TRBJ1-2	CASSQKQGAYGYTF
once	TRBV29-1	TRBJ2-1	CSVGDNEQFF
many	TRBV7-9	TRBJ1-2	CASSPTVYGYTF
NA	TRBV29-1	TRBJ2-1	CSVENHGNEQFF
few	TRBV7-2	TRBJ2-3	CASRPGGASGTQYF
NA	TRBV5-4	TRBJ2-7	CASSLAGRTSGSRQYF